This TCR beta chain came from a study of early T cells in non-severe SARS-CoV-2 infection. A single record per CDR3 protein comes from TCRdb applying MiXCR to the 5' RACE reads. Of about 80,000 distinct CDR3 sequences in the sample, about 6% are singletons; the top ten hold just under 8%. This CDR3 region has 13 residues. Germline loops: CDR1 MDHEN, CDR2 SYDVKM. Between the trimmed V and J ends, which lost 6 bases and 6 bases, there was a span of 12 bases. The receptor was isolated from an adult who was a healthcare worker with PCR-confirmed SARS-CoV-2 infection or an uninfected control (not recorded which). The genes are TRBV28 and TRBJ2-1; a weak D match, TRBD1 (6 bases). The sample consisted of whole blood. The CDR3 spells CASRRDTINEQFF. The CDR3 DNA is TGTGCCAGCAGACGGGACACGATCAATGAGCAGTTCTTC.